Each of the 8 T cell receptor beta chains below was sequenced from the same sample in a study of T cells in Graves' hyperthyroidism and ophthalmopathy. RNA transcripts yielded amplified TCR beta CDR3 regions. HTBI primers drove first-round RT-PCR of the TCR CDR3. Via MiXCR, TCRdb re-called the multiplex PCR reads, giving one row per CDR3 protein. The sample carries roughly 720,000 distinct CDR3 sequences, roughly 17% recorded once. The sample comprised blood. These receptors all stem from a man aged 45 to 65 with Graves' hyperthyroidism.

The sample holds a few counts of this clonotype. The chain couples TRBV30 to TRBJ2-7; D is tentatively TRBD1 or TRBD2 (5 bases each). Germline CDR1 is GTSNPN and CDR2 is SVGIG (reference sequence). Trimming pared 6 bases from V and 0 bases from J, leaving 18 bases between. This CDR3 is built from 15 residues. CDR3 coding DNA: TGTGCCTGCCTAAGATTTGGGGGATACTCCTACGAGCAGTACTTC. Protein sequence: CACLRFGGYSYEQYF.

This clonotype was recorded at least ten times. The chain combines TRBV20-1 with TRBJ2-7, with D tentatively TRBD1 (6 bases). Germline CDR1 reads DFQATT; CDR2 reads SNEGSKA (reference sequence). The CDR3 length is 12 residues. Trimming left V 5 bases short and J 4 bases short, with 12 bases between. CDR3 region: CSASRDNYEQYF. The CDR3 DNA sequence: TGCAGTGCTTCCCGGGACAATTACGAGCAGTACTTC.

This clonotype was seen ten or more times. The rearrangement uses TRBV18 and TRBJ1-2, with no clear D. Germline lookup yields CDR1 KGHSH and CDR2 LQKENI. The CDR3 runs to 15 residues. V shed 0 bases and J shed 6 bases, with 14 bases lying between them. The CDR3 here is CASSPPLQPLNGYTF. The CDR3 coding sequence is TGTGCCAGCTCACCACCGCTTCAGCCTTTGAATGGCTACACCTTC.

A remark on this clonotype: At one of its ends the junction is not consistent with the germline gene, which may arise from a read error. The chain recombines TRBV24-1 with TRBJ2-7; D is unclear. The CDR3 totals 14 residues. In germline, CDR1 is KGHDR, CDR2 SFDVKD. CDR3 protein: CDTSDSGISYEHYF. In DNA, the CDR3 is TGTGACACCAGTGATTCCGGTATATCCTACGAGCACTACTTC.

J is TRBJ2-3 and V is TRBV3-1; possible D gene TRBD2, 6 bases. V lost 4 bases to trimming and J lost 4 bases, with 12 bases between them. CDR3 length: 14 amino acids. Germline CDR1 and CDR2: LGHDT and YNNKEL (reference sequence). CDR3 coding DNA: TGTGCCAGCAGCCTTTCTAGCGTTTCAGATACGCAGTATTTT. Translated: CASSLSSVSDTQYF.

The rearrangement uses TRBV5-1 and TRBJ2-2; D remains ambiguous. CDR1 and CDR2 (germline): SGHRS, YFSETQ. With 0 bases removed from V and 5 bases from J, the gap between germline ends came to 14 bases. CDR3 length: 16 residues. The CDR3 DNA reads TGCGCCAGCAGCTTGGTTTCAGTGTTCGGAACCGGGGAGCTGTTTTTT. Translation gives CASSLVSVFGTGELFF.

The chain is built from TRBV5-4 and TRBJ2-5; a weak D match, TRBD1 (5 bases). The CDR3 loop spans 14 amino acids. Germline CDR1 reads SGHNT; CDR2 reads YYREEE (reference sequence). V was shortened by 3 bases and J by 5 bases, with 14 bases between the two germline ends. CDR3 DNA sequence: TGTGCCAGCAGCTCCAATAGGGGCGCGGAGACCCAGTACTTC. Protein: CASSSNRGAETQYF.

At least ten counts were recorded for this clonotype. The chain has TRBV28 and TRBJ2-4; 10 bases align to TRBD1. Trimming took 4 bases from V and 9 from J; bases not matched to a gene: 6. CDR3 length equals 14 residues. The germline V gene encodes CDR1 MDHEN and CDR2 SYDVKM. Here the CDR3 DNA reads TGTGCCAGCAGTTGGGGGACAGGGGCAACCATTCAGTACTTC. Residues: CASSWGTGATIQYF. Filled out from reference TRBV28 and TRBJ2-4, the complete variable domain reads DVKVTQSSRYLVKRTGEKVFLECVQDMDHENMFWYRQDPGLGLRLIYFSYDVKMKEKGDIPEGYSVSREKKERFSLILESASTNQTSMYLCASSWGTGATIQYFGAGTRLSVL.